This T cell receptor beta chain was profiled in a study of cytomegalovirus exposure and HLA in healthy donors. This CDR3 contains 14 residues. Per the germline V gene, CDR1 is ENHRY and CDR2 is SYGVKD. V was pared by 7 bases and J by 2 bases, with 5 bases of the junction left unmatched. The PCR made use of 60 Vbeta and 13 Jbeta primers. TCRdb keeps only in-frame clones here, not all; method: immunoSEQ multiplex PCR. Among some 270,000 clones listed, 80% were seen once. Sequences were obtained from PBMCs. This chain connects TRBV10-3 to TRBJ2-1, with TRBD1 identical over 7 bases. The sequence was collected from a girl aged 2-10 years in good health and CMV-seronegative. CDR3 in amino acids: CAITRDSTYNEQFF. As DNA, the CDR3 is TGTGCCATCACCCGGGACAGTACCTACAATGAGCAGTTCTTC.